Each of the 5 T cell receptor beta chains below was sequenced from the same sample in a study of CD8 T cells in ankylosing spondylitis. Notes on the study in general: A motif in TCR beta, a set of eight highly homologous variants, appeared characteristic of ankylosing spondylitis blood.

TCRdb passed the 5' RACE reads through MiXCR, listing each CDR3 protein once. The repertoire consists of approximately 400,000 distinct CDR3 sequences, with roughly a sixth occurring once and the leading ten covering 0.95% to 1.1%. No antigens are known for them. The specimen sequenced was blood, either unsorted or a sorted T cell fraction (not recorded which). The receptors were gathered from a male donor with ankylosing spondylitis.

The chain uses TRBV12-3 or TRBV12-4 and TRBJ2-3, with TRBD1 matching 10 bases. V lost 6 bases, J lost 3 bases, and 6 bases stayed unmatched. There are 15 residues in the CDR3. The CDR3 DNA follows: TGTGCCAGCAGACCGGGACAGGGGTGGACAGATACGCAGTATTTT. Translation gives CASRPGQGWTDTQYF.

V gene TRBV7-9 combines with J gene TRBJ2-1; TRBD1 aligns across 7 bases. The V segment lost 4 bases and the J segment 3 bases; nucleotides outside the gene matches: 6. Per germline, CDR1 SEHNR and CDR2 FQNEAQ (reference sequence). The CDR3 length is 15 residues. The CDR3 loop reads CASSSRQGIYNEQFF. CDR3 nucleotides: TGTGCCAGCAGCTCTAGACAGGGAATCTACAATGAGCAGTTCTTC.

This clonotype has just a few counts. The chain recombines TRBV27 with TRBJ1-1; D is possibly TRBD1 (5 bases). V was pared by 1 base and J by 0 bases, with 9 bases between. From germline, CDR1 is MNHEY and CDR2 SMNVEV (reference sequence). The CDR3 consists of 15 residues. The chain's CDR3 is CASSLWGRLNTEAFF. CDR3 DNA sequence: TGTGCCAGCAGTTTATGGGGCAGGTTGAACACTGAAGCTTTCTTT.

The genes are TRBV20-1 and TRBJ2-1; the match to TRBD2 covers 8 bases. Germline CDR1 and CDR2: DFQATT and SNEGSKA (reference sequence). The CDR3 is 16 amino acids. Trimming removed 0 bases from V and 7 bases from J; junction bases left unmatched: 11. The CDR3 loop is CSARDLSSGIGNEQFF. The DNA of the CDR3 is TGCAGTGCTAGAGATCTGAGTAGCGGGATAGGAAATGAGCAGTTCTTC.

The rearrangement uses TRBV5-1 and TRBJ2-1; a possible D gene is TRBD1 (6 bases). The germline V gene has CDR1 SGHRS and CDR2 YFSETQ. The CDR3 is made up of 16 amino acids. Trimming cost V 5 bases and J 2 bases, with 17 bases left between them. In nucleotides, the CDR3 is TGCGCCAGCAGAGAGAGAAGATGGGACACCTACAATGAGCAGTTCTTC. It yields the protein CASRERRWDTYNEQFF.